These T cell receptor beta chains were read from a single sample in a study of OX40 agonist ivuxolimab in advanced cancers. Profiling relied on immunoSEQ multiplex PCR, and the TCRdb table lists in-frame clones only, not all of them. The sample lists tens of thousands of clones, approximately 95% occurring once. This material consisted of CD4+ or CD8+ T cells sorted from blood, taken in a trial of the OX40 agonist ivuxolimab. The receptor set was obtained from an adult with an advanced solid tumor such as melanoma, head and neck, liver or kidney cancer. CDR3s include the opening cysteine and the closing phenylalanine or tryptophan. D genes are given only for firm matches. Where a row states a size, it is once, few, many or the class of an expanded clone; other rows omit it.

>TRBJ1-4|.|TRBV5-1|.
CASRGQGKEKLFF
TGCGCCAGCAGAGGGCAGGGGAAGGAAAAACTGTTTTTT
>TRBJ2-5|.|TRBV19|TRBD2
CASSISLAGARETQYF
TGTGCCAGTAGTATTAGTTTAGCGGGAGCCAGGGAGACCCAGTACTTC
>TRBJ1-5|.|TRBV4-2|.
CASSQDQTQPQHF
TGTGCCAGCAGCCAAGACCAGACACAGCCCCAGCATTTT
>TRBJ1-1|.|TRBV5-1|.
CASSLRVNTEAFF
TGCGCCAGCAGCTTGCGCGTGAACACTGAAGCTTTCTTT
>TRBJ2-7|.|TRBV9|.
CASSVGGIYEQYF
TGTGCCAGCAGCGTAGGGGGTATCTACGAGCAGTACTTC
>TRBJ2-2|.|TRBV28|.
CASSLWDTGELFF
TGTGCCAGCAGTTTATGGGACACCGGGGAGCTGTTTTTT
>TRBJ1-2|few|TRBV28|.
CASSPGANYGYTF
TGTGCCAGCAGCCCAGGGGCTAACTATGGCTACACCTTC
>TRBJ2-3|once|TRBV9|.
CASSASADTQYF
TGTGCCAGCAGCGCGTCGGCAGATACGCAGTATTTT
>TRBJ1-1|.|TRBV6-5|.
CASSYSVRTEAFF
TGTGCCAGCAGTTACTCGGTGCGGACTGAAGCTTTCTTT
>TRBJ1-1|.|TRBV5-4|TRBD1
CASSTPGQGNTEAFF
TGTGCCAGCAGCACTCCCGGACAGGGGAACACTGAAGCTTTCTTT
>TRBJ1-5|once|TRBV19|.
CASLPLGQYSNQPQHF
TGTGCCAGTCTTCCCCTCGGACAGTATAGCAATCAGCCCCAGCATTTT
>TRBJ1-4|.|TRBV5-8|.
CASSLPGLRSEKLFF
TGTGCCAGCAGCTTACCGGGGTTAAGGAGTGAAAAACTGTTTTTT
>TRBJ2-7|.|TRBV7-9|.
CASSLAAVREGYEQYF
TGTGCCAGCAGCTTAGCGGCGGTAAGGGAAGGCTACGAGCAGTACTTC
>TRBJ1-1|.|TRBV30|.
CAWSVRGSTEAFF
TGTGCCTGGAGTGTAAGGGGGTCCACTGAAGCTTTCTTT
>TRBJ2-2|.|TRBV2|.
CASSGQGGDTGELFF
TGTGCCAGCAGTGGACAGGGAGGGGACACCGGGGAGCTGTTTTTT
>TRBJ1-2|.|TRBV5-4|.
CASSYDTVLNGYTF
TGTGCCAGCAGTTATGACACGGTTCTTAACGGCTACACCTTC
>TRBJ2-7|once|TRBV6-6|.
CASSNGASLEQYF
TGTGCCAGCAGTAATGGGGCTTCTCTCGAGCAGTACTTC
>TRBJ1-2|.|TRBV7-2|TRBD1
CASSLAGPGGTF
TGTGCCAGCAGCTTAGCGGGCCCAGGGGGCACCTTC
>TRBJ2-2|.|TRBV4-3|TRBD2
CASSQARELAGVIDTGELFF
TGCGCCAGCAGCCAAGCGCGGGAACTAGCGGGAGTCATTGACACCGGGGAGCTGTTTTTT
>TRBJ1-1|.|TRBV7-9|.
CASTSPGATDTEAFF
TGTGCCAGCACCTCTCCGGGGGCTACTGACACTGAAGCTTTCTTT
>TRBJ1-2|.|TRBV18|.
CASSPRTGNYGYTF
TGTGCCAGCTCACCACGTACGGGGAACTATGGCTACACCTTC
>TRBJ2-1|.|TRBV5-1|TRBD2
CASSPGLANYNEQFF
TGCGCCAGCAGTCCGGGACTAGCGAATTACAATGAGCAGTTCTTC
>TRBJ2-7|.|TRBV19|TRBD2
CASSIASGGPYEQYF
TGTGCCAGTAGTATTGCTAGCGGGGGCCCTTACGAGCAGTACTTC
>TRBJ1-4|.|TRBV6-5|.
CASSQQGSHFF
TGTGCCAGCAGTCAACAGGGCTCCCACTTTTTT
>TRBJ1-1|.|TRBV6-6|.
CASSPQGTQTEAFF
TGTGCCAGCAGTCCCCAGGGCACCCAAACTGAAGCTTTCTTT
>TRBJ1-4|.|TRBV5-5|.
CASSKTGQLANEKLFF
TGTGCCAGCAGCAAAACAGGCCAGTTGGCTAATGAAAAACTGTTTTTT
>TRBJ2-7|.|TRBV19|TRBD1
CASSSRTGTGSYEQYF
TGTGCCAGTAGTTCTAGAACCGGGACAGGGAGCTACGAGCAGTACTTC
>TRBJ1-2|.|TRBV7-2|.
CASSSRAGNSGFTNYGYTF
TGTGCCAGCAGCTCAAGGGCAGGGAATTCGGGTTTCACTAACTATGGCTACACCTTC
>TRBJ1-1|.|TRBV5-1|TRBD1
CASSLESGGASTEAFF
TGCGCCAGCAGCTTGGAGTCAGGGGGGGCAAGCACTGAAGCTTTCTTT
>TRBJ1-1|.|TRBV19|TRBD1
CASSRGQGGTEAFF
TGTGCCAGTAGTAGGGGACAGGGCGGCACTGAAGCTTTCTTT
>TRBJ2-5|.|TRBV9|.
CASSALGGPQETQYF
TGTGCCAGCAGTGCATTGGGGGGGCCGCAAGAGACCCAGTACTTC
>TRBJ1-6|.|TRBV6-5|.
CASSYSYSPLHF
TGTGCCAGCAGTTACTCTTATTCACCCCTCCACTTT
>TRBJ2-2|.|TRBV18|.
CASSLYTGELFF
TGTGCCAGCTCACTATACACCGGGGAGCTGTTTTTT
>TRBJ2-1|.|TRBV4-3|TRBD1
CASSQDFQGATGNEQFF
TGCGCCAGCAGCCAAGATTTTCAGGGGGCAACGGGCAATGAGCAGTTCTTC
>TRBJ2-3|.|TRBV5-1|TRBD2
CASSSAGLAVGDTQYF
TGCGCCAGCAGCTCGGCGGGACTAGCGGTTGGAGATACGCAGTATTTT
>TRBJ2-1|.|TRBV20-1|.
CSAIYNEQFF
TGCAGTGCTATCTACAATGAGCAGTTCTTC
>TRBJ2-7|.|TRBV12-2|.
CASRLGLAGAAYEQYF
TGTGCAAGTCGCCTGGGACTAGCGGGAGCGGCGTACGAGCAGTACTTC